The 24 T cell receptor beta chains presented below share a single source sample, sequenced in a study of blood T cell repertoires in COVID-19. Libraries were prepared by immunoSEQ multiplex PCR; TCRdb keeps only in-frame clonotypes and omits some of them. This table holds approximately 530,000 clones, less than 90% found once. The sample taken for sequencing was peripheral blood. The receptor source for this set is a woman aged 45-65 years with COVID-19, enrolled during active disease.

This sequence joins TRBV2 and TRBJ1-1, with D perhaps TRBD1 (6 bases). CDR1 is SNHLY, CDR2 FYNNEI, per germline. V was pared by 0 bases and J by 0 bases, with 8 bases between. The CDR3 is 15 amino acids. The DNA for the CDR3 is TGTGCCAGCAGTGAAGCGCAGGGGCTGAACACTGAAGCTTTCTTT. It encodes CASSEAQGLNTEAFF. Supplemented by reference TRBV2 and TRBJ1-1, the full variable domain reads EPEVTQTPSHQVTQMGQEVILRCVPISNHLYFYWYRQILGQKVEFLVSFYNNEISEKSEIFDDQFSVERPDGSNFTLKIRSTKLEDSAMYFCASSEAQGLNTEAFFGQGTRLTVV.

The rearrangement uses TRBV7-9 and TRBJ1-1, with D tentatively TRBD1 (6 bases). V was cut by 2 bases and J by 4 bases, with 11 bases left in between. Germline V gene data show CDR1 as SEHNR and CDR2 as FQNEAQ (reference sequence). The CDR3 runs 14 residues. The CDR3 loop reads CASSLQGSGTEAFF. Written as DNA, the CDR3 is TGTGCCAGCAGCTTACAGGGGTCGGGCACTGAAGCTTTCTTT.

This chain uses TRBV5-6 with TRBJ2-7, with 9 bases fitting TRBD1. Looked up from germline, CDR1 is SGHDT and CDR2 is YYEEEE. CDR3 length: 15 residues. V was pared by 6 bases and J by 3 bases, with 10 bases of the junction left unmatched. In DNA form, the CDR3 reads TGTGCCAGCACCCTGGTCGAGACAGGGGGCTACGAGCAGTACTTC. This translates into CASTLVETGGYEQYF.

The J gene is TRBJ2-2, the V gene TRBV5-4; 7 positions agree with TRBD1. With 5 bases clipped from V and 8 bases from J, the junction kept 9 bases outside the gene matches. Germline V lookup: CDR1 SGHNT, CDR2 YYREEE (reference sequence). There are 14 residues in the CDR3. In DNA, the CDR3 is TGTGCCAGCAGTCATGACAGGGATTTAGGGGAGCTGTTTTTT. Encoded protein: CASSHDRDLGELFF.

The rearrangement joins TRBV3-1 (or the pseudogene TRBV3-2) to TRBJ2-7, with a weak D call TRBD2 (5 bases). This CDR3 has 15 residues. V was trimmed by 4 bases and J by 3 bases, leaving 16 bases between them. CDR1 and CDR2 (germline): LGHDT, YNNKEL (reference sequence). The CDR3 region has the DNA TGTGCCAGCAGCCCTCGCTATGGACTTTTCTACGAGCAGTACTTC. Translated, it gives CASSPRYGLFYEQYF.

The gene calls are TRBV5-6 and TRBJ2-3; 12 bases line up with TRBD2. This CDR3 region has 18 residues. Trimming at V came to 3 bases and at J to 3 bases, leaving 11 bases not matched to a gene. CDR1 and CDR2 from the germline V gene are SGHDT and YYEEEE. The CDR3 DNA follows: TGTGCCAGCAGCTCCGCTAGCGGGGGGGCATATGTGACAGATACGCAGTATTTT. Its protein is CASSSASGGAYVTDTQYF.

The rearrangement links TRBV7-9 to TRBJ1-2; D gene ambiguous. The CDR3 sequence is 13 residues long. With 4 bases removed from V and 4 bases from J, the gap between germline ends came to 10 bases. Per germline, CDR1 SEHNR and CDR2 FQNEAQ (reference sequence). CDR3 sequence (DNA): TGTGCCAGCAGCTCGACAACGGCCTATGGCTACACCTTC. Translation: CASSSTTAYGYTF.

This chain joins TRBV4-1 and TRBJ1-5, with D perhaps matching TRBD1 (5 bases). Germline CDR1 and CDR2: MGHRA and YSYEKL. The CDR3 covers 17 residues. Trimming took 4 bases from V and 0 from J, leaving 16 bases between them. The CDR3 coding sequence is TGCGCCAGCAGCCCTACTCTGGAGGGGTATAGCAATCAGCCCCAGCATTTT. It encodes CASSPTLEGYSNQPQHF.

This chain joins TRBV7-2 and TRBJ2-7, with D perhaps TRBD1 (5 bases). From germline, CDR1 is SGHTA and CDR2 FQGNSA. This CDR3 region has 14 residues. Trimming left V 2 bases short and J 3 bases short, with 11 bases between. The CDR3 here is CASSLTQGGYEQYF. In DNA form, the CDR3 reads TGTGCCAGCAGCTTAACGCAGGGTGGCTACGAGCAGTACTTC.

The V and J genes are TRBV3-1 (or the pseudogene TRBV3-2) and TRBJ2-3, with TRBD2 identical over 11 bases. The CDR3 loop spans 18 amino acids. Germline V gives CDR1 LGHDT, CDR2 YNNKEL (reference sequence). Unmatched junction bases numbered 6, after V lost 1 base and J lost 0 bases. CDR3 nucleotide sequence: TGTGCCAGCAGCCAAGGTGAGGGACTAGCGGTGAGCACAGATACGCAGTATTTT. Its translation is CASSQGEGLAVSTDTQYF.

CDR3 coding DNA: TGTGCCAGCAGTTTAAGGAGAGGCGAGCAGTACTTC. It specifies CASSLRRGEQYF. The chain recombines TRBV12-3 or TRBV12-4 with TRBJ2-7; D gene unclear. The V end lost 2 bases, the J end lost 6 bases, and 8 bases lay between the germline ends. The CDR3 runs 12 residues.

The V and J genes are TRBV27 and TRBJ2-3; D is undetermined. Trimming took 8 bases from V and 0 from J, leaving 15 bases between them. Per germline, CDR1 MNHEY and CDR2 SMNVEV (reference sequence). CDR3 length: 15 residues. This chain's CDR3 is CASPCMSRSTDTQYF. The CDR3 DNA reads as TGTGCCAGCCCTTGTATGAGCAGGAGCACAGATACGCAGTATTTT.

This clone is a singleton in its sample. The chain carries TRBV7-2 and TRBJ1-3; the D gene is possibly TRBD1 (6 bases). The CDR3 runs 15 residues. CDR1 and CDR2 from the germline V gene are SGHTA and FQGNSA. Trimming took off 5 bases at V and 3 bases at J, with 14 bases between the two ends. CDR3 loop: CASSVTGSSGNTIYF. CDR3 DNA sequence: TGTGCCAGCAGCGTCACAGGGTCTAGTGGAAACACCATATATTTT.

V is TRBV6-1 and J is TRBJ2-6; 8 bases match TRBD2. After removal of 3 bases from V and 0 bases from J, the junction contained 7 bases not matched to a gene. The CDR3 length is 18 residues. CDR1 is MNHNS, CDR2 SASEGT, per germline. CDR3 protein: CASSDGGAPFSGANVLTF. In nucleotides, the CDR3 is TGTGCCAGCAGTGACGGGGGGGCCCCTTTCTCTGGGGCCAACGTCCTGACTTTC.

The chain combines TRBV11-2 with TRBJ2-3; 13 positions agree with TRBD2. The V segment lost 1 base and the J segment 0 bases; nucleotides outside the gene matches: 1. There are 17 residues in the CDR3. Germline V gives CDR1 SGHAT, CDR2 FQNNGV. The CDR3 coding sequence is TGTGCCAGCAGCTTAGGGACTAGCGGGGGAAGCACAGATACGCAGTATTTT. It codes for CASSLGTSGGSTDTQYF.

The chain's CDR3 is CASSPWAVMNTEAFF. CDR3 coding DNA: TGTGCCAGCAGCCCCTGGGCCGTCATGAACACTGAAGCTTTCTTT. This chain links TRBV9 with TRBJ1-1; D gene uncertain. The germline CDR1 and CDR2 sequences are SGDLS and YYNGEE. V was shortened by 4 bases and J by 0 bases, with 13 bases between the two germline ends. The CDR3 covers 15 residues.

The chain joins TRBV6-5 to TRBJ2-5; tentative D call: TRBD2 (5 bases). Germline V lookup: CDR1 MNHEY, CDR2 SVGAGI. V was cut by 7 bases and J by 2 bases, with 17 bases left in between. The CDR3 is made up of 15 amino acids. CDR3 bases: TGTGCCAGCAACCAAGGAGTCACGGGACAAGAGACCCAGTACTTC. Its protein product is CASNQGVTGQETQYF.

The chain carries TRBV2 and TRBJ1-2; 8 bases map to TRBD1. The germline gives CDR1 SNHLY, CDR2 FYNNEI. J was trimmed by 7 bases and V by 3 bases; bases with no gene match: 7. The CDR3 consists of 14 residues. The CDR3 spells CASSERTGRIGYTF. The CDR3, as DNA: TGTGCCAGCAGTGAGAGGACAGGGAGAATTGGCTACACCTTC.

The V call is TRBV19, the J call TRBJ1-2; no clear D gene. Trimming removed 1 base from V and 7 bases from J, with 19 bases in between. CDR1 and CDR2 from the germline V gene are LNHDA and SQIVND (reference sequence). This CDR3 has 16 amino acids. The CDR3: CASSIGGVEGSGGYTF. CDR3 nucleotide sequence: TGTGCCAGTAGTATAGGAGGTGTTGAGGGAAGCGGTGGCTACACCTTC.

The rearrangement joins TRBV6-5 to TRBJ2-1; 8 nucleotides agree with TRBD1. CDR3 length: 14 amino acids. The germline V gene encodes CDR1 MNHEY and CDR2 SVGAGI. The J segment lost 4 bases and the V segment lost 8 bases, leaving 7 bases of the junction unmatched. CDR3 sequence reads: CASFDRGFYNEQFF. In DNA form, the CDR3 reads TGTGCCAGCTTTGACAGGGGATTTTACAATGAGCAGTTCTTC.

The V and J genes are TRBV24-1 and TRBJ2-5; TRBD1 matches at 9 bases. J lost 0 bases, V lost 3 bases, and 7 bases had no gene match. Germline V gene sequence: CDR1 KGHDR, CDR2 SFDVKD. CDR3 length equals 17 residues. The CDR3 loop reads CATSDPGQGWDQETQYF. The CDR3 nucleotides are TGTGCCACCAGTGATCCGGGACAGGGATGGGACCAAGAGACCCAGTACTTC.

The CDR3 protein is CAWSHRYGYTF. The DNA of the CDR3 is TGTGCCTGGAGCCACAGATATGGCTACACCTTC. The genes are TRBV30 and TRBJ1-2; D ambiguous. The ends were cut back, 3 bases at V and 5 bases at J, with 7 bases in the middle. The CDR3 runs 11 residues. Germline V lookup: CDR1 GTSNPN, CDR2 SVGIG (reference sequence).

V usage is TRBV25-1 and J usage is TRBJ1-1; D is undetermined. V was clipped by 8 bases and J by 5 bases, with 9 bases between them. This CDR3 contains 11 residues. The germline gives CDR1 MGHDK, CDR2 SYGVNS. DNA of the CDR3: TGTGCCAGCCGAAGCGAGACTGAAGCTTTCTTT. This encodes CASRSETEAFF.

The chain couples TRBV11-2 to TRBJ2-7, with 8 bases matching TRBD1. The germline V gene has CDR1 SGHAT and CDR2 FQNNGV. This CDR3 is built from 16 residues. The junction had 13 bases not matched to a gene; V was cut back by 5 bases and J by 4 bases. In DNA form, the CDR3 reads TGTGCCAGCAGCCCCAACCCGTCGGGACAGGTGTACGAGCAGTACTTC. It encodes CASSPNPSGQVYEQYF.